This T cell receptor (beta chain) originates from a study of regulatory T cells in long-lasting Graves disease. Study background: Antithyroid drug intake by newly diagnosed Graves' patients had lasted under 3 months.

Time point noted: newly diagnosed GD, antithyroid drugs for less than 3 months. PBMCs were the source of the RNA used for TCR sequencing. Construction of the TCR beta libraries employed iRepertoire HTBI primers in conjunction with Arm-PCR of CDR3 regions. TCRdb independently ran MiXCR on the multiplex PCR reads; one entry per CDR3 protein. This sample has just over 600,000 distinct CDR3 sequences, with around 17% found just once. This CDR3 comprises 18 residues. V shed 6 bases and J 5 bases; nucleotides not matched to a gene: 20. Germline-derived CDR1 and CDR2 are MNHEY and SMNVEV (reference sequence). Study-wide results and caveats: Persistent disease was characterized by preferential usage of TRBV28, TRBJ1-2 and TRBJ2-5.

This clonotype appeared a single time. The antigen remains undetermined. This same sample was also part of a study on T cells in Graves' hyperthyroidism and ophthalmopathy.

The TCR sequence derives from a woman in her 30s with Graves disease. The starting material was peripheral blood mononuclear cells (PBMCs), obtained at new diagnosis, from a patient treated with antithyroid drugs. The chain joins TRBV27 to TRBJ2-3, with 7 bases fitting TRBD2. Here the CDR3 DNA reads TGTGCCAGCAGACACCACGAAGGGTGGGCGGGAGAGAAAGATACGCAGTATTTT. This encodes CASRHHEGWAGEKDTQYF.